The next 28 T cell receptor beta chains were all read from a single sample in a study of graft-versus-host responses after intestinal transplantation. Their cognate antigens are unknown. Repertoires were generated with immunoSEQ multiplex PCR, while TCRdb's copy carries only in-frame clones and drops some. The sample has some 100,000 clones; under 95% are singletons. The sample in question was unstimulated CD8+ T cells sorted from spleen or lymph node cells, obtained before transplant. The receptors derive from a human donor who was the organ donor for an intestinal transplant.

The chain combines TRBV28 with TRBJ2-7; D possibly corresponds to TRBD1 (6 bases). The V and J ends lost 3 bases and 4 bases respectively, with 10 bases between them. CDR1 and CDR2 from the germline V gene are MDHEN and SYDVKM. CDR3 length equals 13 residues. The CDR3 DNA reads TGTGCCAGCAGTTTGGAACAGGGATACGAGCAGTACTTC. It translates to CASSLEQGYEQYF.

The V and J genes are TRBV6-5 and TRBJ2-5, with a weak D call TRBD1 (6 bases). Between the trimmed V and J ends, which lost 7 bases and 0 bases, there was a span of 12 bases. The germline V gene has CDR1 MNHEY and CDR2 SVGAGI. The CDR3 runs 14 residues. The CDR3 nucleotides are TGTGCCAGCACCGACGGGACACACCAAGAGACCCAGTACTTC. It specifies CASTDGTHQETQYF.

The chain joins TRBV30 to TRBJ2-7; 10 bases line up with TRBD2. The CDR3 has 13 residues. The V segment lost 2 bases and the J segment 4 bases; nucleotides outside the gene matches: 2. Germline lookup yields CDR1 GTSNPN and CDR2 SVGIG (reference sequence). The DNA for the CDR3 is TGTGCCTGGAGTCCTAGCGGGAGATACGAGCAGTACTTC. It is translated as CAWSPSGRYEQYF.

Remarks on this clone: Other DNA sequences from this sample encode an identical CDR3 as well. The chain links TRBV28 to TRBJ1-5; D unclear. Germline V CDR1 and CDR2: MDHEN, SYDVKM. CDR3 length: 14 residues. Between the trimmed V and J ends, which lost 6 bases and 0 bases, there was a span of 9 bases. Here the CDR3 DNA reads TGTGCCAGCAGAAGGAGGTATAGCAATCAGCCCCAGCATTTT. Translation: CASRRRYSNQPQHF. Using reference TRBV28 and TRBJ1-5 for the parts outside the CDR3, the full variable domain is DVKVTQSSRYLVKRTGEKVFLECVQDMDHENMFWYRQDPGLGLRLIYFSYDVKMKEKGDIPEGYSVSREKKERFSLILESASTNQTSMYLCASRRRYSNQPQHFGDGTRLSIL.

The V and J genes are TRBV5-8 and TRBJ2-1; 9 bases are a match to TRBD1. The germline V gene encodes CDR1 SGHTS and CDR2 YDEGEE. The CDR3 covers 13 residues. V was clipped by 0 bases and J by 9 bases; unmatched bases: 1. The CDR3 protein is CASSLVDRGEQFF. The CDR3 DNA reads TGTGCCAGCAGCTTGGTGGACAGGGGTGAGCAGTTCTTC.

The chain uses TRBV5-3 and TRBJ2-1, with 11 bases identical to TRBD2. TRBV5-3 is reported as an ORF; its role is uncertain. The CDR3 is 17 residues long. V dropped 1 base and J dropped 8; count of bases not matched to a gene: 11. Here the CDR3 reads CARSLRPSGGLVYEQFF. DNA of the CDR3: TGTGCCAGAAGCTTGCGGCCTAGCGGGGGGCTCGTTTATGAGCAGTTCTTC.

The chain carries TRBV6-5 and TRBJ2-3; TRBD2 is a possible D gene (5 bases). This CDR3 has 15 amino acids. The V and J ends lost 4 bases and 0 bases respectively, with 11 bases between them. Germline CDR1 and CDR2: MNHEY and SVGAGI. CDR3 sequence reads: CASSSGGLSTDTQYF. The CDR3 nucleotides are TGTGCCAGCAGTTCGGGCGGACTGAGCACAGATACGCAGTATTTT.

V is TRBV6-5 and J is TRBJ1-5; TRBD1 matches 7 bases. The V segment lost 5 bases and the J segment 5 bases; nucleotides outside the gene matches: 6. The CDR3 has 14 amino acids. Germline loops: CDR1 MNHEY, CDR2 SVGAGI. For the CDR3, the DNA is TGTGCCAGCAGTATAGCAGGGGGTCATCAGCCCCAGCATTTT. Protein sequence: CASSIAGGHQPQHF.

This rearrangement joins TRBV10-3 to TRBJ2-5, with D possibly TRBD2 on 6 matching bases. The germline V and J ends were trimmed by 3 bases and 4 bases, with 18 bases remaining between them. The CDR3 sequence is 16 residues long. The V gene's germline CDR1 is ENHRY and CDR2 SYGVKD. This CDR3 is CAISERLGDLGETQYF. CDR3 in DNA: TGTGCCATCAGTGAAAGATTGGGGGACTTAGGAGAGACCCAGTACTTC.

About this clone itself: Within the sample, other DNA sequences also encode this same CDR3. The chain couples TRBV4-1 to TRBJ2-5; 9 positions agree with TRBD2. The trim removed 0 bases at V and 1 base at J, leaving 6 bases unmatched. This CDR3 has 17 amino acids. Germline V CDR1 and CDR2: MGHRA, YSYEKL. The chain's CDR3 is CASSQDRSGGPQETQYF. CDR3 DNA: TGCGCCAGCAGCCAAGACCGCAGCGGGGGGCCCCAAGAGACCCAGTACTTC.

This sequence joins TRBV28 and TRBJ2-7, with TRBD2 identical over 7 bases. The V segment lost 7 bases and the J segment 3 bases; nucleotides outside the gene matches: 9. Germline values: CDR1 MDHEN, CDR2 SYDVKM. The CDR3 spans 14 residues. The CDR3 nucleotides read TGTGCCAGCACTGAACTTAGCGGGTTCTACGAGCAGTACTTC. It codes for CASTELSGFYEQYF.

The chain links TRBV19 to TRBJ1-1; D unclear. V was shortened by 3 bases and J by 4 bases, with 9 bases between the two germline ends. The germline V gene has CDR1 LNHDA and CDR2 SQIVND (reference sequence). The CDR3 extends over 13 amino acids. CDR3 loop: CASSMAGGTEAFF. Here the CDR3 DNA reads TGTGCCAGTAGTATGGCAGGAGGCACTGAAGCTTTCTTT.

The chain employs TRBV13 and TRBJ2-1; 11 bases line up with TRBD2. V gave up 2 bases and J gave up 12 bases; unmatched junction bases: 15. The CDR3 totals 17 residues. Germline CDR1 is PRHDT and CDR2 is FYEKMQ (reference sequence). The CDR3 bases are TGTGCCAGCAGCTTAAATCGTCAACTAGCGGGAGAATTTGGGCAGTTCTTC. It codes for CASSLNRQLAGEFGQFF.

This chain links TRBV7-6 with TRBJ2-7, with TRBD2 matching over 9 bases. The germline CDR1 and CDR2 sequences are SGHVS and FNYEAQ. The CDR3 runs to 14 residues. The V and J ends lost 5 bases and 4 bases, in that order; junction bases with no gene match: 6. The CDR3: CASSPRTSAYEQYF. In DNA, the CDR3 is TGTGCCAGCAGCCCCCGGACTAGCGCATACGAGCAGTACTTC. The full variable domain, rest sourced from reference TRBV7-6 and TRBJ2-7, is GAGVSQSPRYKVTKRGQDVALRCDPISGHVSLYWYRQALGQGPEFLTYFNYEAQQDKSGLPNDRFSAERPEGSISTLTIQRTEQRDSAMYRCASSPRTSAYEQYFGPGTRLTVT.

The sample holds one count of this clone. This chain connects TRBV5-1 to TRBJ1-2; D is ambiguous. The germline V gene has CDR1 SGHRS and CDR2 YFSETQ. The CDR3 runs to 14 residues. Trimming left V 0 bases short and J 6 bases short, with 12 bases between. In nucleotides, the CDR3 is TGCGCCAGCAGCTTGGCCTATAGGACTGATGGCTACACCTTC. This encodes CASSLAYRTDGYTF.

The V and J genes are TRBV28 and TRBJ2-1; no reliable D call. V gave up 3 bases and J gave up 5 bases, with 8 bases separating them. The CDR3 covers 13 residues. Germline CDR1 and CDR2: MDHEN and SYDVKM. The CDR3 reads CASSLANHNEQFF. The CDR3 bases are TGTGCCAGCAGTTTGGCAAACCACAATGAGCAGTTCTTC.

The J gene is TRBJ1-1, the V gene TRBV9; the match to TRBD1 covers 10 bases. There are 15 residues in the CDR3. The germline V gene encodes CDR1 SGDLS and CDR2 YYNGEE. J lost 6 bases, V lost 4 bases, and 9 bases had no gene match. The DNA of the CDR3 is TGTGCCAGCAGCCCCGGGGGGGGGACAGGGGCTGAAGCTTTCTTT. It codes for CASSPGGGTGAEAFF.

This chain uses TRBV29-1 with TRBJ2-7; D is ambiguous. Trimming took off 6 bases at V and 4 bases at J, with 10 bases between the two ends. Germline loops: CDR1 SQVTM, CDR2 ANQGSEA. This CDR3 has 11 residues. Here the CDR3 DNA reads TGCAGCGTCGGTCCCGGGTACGAGCAGTACTTC. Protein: CSVGPGYEQYF.

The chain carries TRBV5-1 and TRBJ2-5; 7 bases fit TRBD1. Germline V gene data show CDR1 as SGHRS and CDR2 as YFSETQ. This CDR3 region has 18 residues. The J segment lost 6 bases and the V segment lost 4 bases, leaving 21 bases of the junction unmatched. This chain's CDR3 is CASSPYMTQGVLGKTQYF. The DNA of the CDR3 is TGCGCCAGCAGCCCCTACATGACCCAGGGGGTTCTGGGGAAGACCCAGTACTTC.

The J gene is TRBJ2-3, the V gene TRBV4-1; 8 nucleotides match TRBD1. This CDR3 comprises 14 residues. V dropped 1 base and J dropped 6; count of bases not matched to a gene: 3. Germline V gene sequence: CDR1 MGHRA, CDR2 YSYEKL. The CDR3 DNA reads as TGCGCCAGCAGCCAAGGGACAGGGTTGGATACGCAGTATTTT. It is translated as CASSQGTGLDTQYF.

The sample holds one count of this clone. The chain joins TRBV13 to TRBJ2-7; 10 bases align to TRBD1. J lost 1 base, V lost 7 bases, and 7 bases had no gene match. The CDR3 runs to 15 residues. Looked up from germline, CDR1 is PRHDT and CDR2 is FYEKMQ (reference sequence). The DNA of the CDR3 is TGTGCCAGCACGAGCCGGGGACAGGGGTCCTACGAGCAGTACTTC. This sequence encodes CASTSRGQGSYEQYF.

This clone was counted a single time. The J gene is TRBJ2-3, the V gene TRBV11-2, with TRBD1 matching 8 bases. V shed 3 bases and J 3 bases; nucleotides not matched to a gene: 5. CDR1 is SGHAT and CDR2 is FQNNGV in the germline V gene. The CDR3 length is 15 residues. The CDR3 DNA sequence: TGTGCCAGCAGCTTTGCGGACAGGGAAACAGATACGCAGTATTTT. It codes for CASSFADRETDTQYF.

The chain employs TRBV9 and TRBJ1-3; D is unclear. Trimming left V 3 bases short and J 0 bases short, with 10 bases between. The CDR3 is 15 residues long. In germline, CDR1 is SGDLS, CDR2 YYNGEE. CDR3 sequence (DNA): TGTGCCAGCAGCGAGGAGGTTAGCTCTGGAAACACCATATATTTT. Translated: CASSEEVSSGNTIYF. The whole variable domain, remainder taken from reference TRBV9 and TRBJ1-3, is DSGVTQTPKHLITATGQRVTLRCSPRSGDLSVYWYQQSLDQGLQFLIQYYNGEERAKGNILERFSAQQFPDLHSELNLSSLELGDSALYFCASSEEVSSGNTIYFGEGSWLTVV.

This CDR3 reads CASSLAVTGVRGANVLTF. CDR3 DNA sequence: TGCGCCAGCAGCTTGGCGGTTACAGGGGTCCGGGGGGCCAACGTCCTGACTTTC. The rearrangement joins TRBV5-1 to TRBJ2-6; 7 nucleotides match TRBD1. Germline CDR1 is SGHRS and CDR2 is YFSETQ. This CDR3 has 18 residues. V shed 0 bases, J shed 4 bases, and the junction held 10 bases outside the gene matches.

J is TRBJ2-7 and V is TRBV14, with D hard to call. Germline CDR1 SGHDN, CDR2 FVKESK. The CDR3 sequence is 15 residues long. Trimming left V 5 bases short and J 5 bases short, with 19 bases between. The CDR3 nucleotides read TGTGCCAGCAGCGAGATATCTGGTATCTTTAACGAGCAGTACTTC. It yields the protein CASSEISGIFNEQYF.

Written as DNA, the CDR3 is TGCAGTGCTAGTCCCCTATACGAGCAGTACTTC. Residues: CSASPLYEQYF. This rearrangement joins TRBV20-1 to TRBJ2-7; D is ambiguous. The germline V and J ends were trimmed by 3 bases and 4 bases, with 7 bases remaining between them. The CDR3 loop spans 11 amino acids. The germline V gene has CDR1 DFQATT and CDR2 SNEGSKA (reference sequence).

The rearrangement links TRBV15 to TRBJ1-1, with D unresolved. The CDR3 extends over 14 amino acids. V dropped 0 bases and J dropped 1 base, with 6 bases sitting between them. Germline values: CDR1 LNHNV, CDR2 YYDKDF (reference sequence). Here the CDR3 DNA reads TGTGCCACCAGCAGAGATCGGGGGAACACTGAAGCTTTCTTT. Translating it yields CATSRDRGNTEAFF.

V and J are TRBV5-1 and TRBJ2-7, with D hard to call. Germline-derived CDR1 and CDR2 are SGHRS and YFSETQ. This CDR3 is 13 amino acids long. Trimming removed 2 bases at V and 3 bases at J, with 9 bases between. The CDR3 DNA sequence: TGCGCCAGCAGCTTCTTGGCGGTCTACGAGCAGTACTTC. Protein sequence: CASSFLAVYEQYF.